The rows below give T cell receptor beta chains drawn from one sample of a study of blood T cell repertoires in COVID-19. Libraries were prepared by immunoSEQ multiplex PCR; TCRdb keeps only in-frame clonotypes and omits some of them. The table lists tens of thousands of clones, 80% to 90% of them singletons. Sequences were obtained from peripheral blood. The source is an older man with active COVID-19. The CDR3 runs from the conserved cysteine through the conserved F or W. A D gene is named only where the DNA matches it firmly. Rows give clone size only sometimes, using once, few, many, or a class for an expanded clone.

clone size: NA; J gene: TRBJ2-2; D gene: TRBD2; V gene: TRBV25-1; CDR3 DNA: TGTGCCAGCAGTGATAGCGGGGGAATCACCGGGGAGCTGTTTTTT; CDR3 protein: CASSDSGGITGELFF
clone size: NA; J gene: TRBJ2-5; D gene: NA; V gene: TRBV5-6; CDR3 DNA: TGTGCCAGCAGCTTCAATTTTGGGGCAGCCCAAGAGACCCAGTACTTC; CDR3 protein: CASSFNFGAAQETQYF
clone size: NA; J gene: TRBJ2-5; D gene: NA; V gene: TRBV11-3; CDR3 DNA: TGTGCCAGCAGCTTTGGGCTAGAGACCCAGTACTTC; CDR3 protein: CASSFGLETQYF
clone size: NA; J gene: TRBJ2-6; D gene: TRBD2; V gene: TRBV5-1; CDR3 DNA: TGCGCCAGCAGTCCCGCGGGGGGACTAGCGGGTAACTCTGGGGCCAACGTCCTGACTTTC; CDR3 protein: CASSPAGGLAGNSGANVLTF
clone size: NA; J gene: TRBJ1-5; D gene: NA; V gene: TRBV29-1; CDR3 DNA: TGCAGCGTTAGTCCGGGGGAGGATCAGCCCCAGCATTTT; CDR3 protein: CSVSPGEDQPQHF
clone size: NA; J gene: TRBJ1-2; D gene: TRBD1; V gene: TRBV7-3; CDR3 DNA: TGTGCCAGCAGCTTAACTTCTACAGGGGTTCATGGCTACACCTTC; CDR3 protein: CASSLTSTGVHGYTF
clone size: NA; J gene: TRBJ2-1; D gene: TRBD2; V gene: TRBV5-1; CDR3 DNA: TGCGCCAGCAGCTTACAAAGGGGGACTAGCGGGAGCCGCAACCCCTACAATGAGCAGTTCTTC; CDR3 protein: CASSLQRGTSGSRNPYNEQFF
clone size: NA; J gene: TRBJ2-2; D gene: TRBD2; V gene: TRBV4-2; CDR3 DNA: TGTGCCAGCAGCCAAGCCCCCTCAGGCGGGGGGAGTGCCGGGGAGCTGTTTTTT; CDR3 protein: CASSQAPSGGGSAGELFF
clone size: NA; J gene: TRBJ2-3; D gene: NA; V gene: TRBV2; CDR3 DNA: TGTGCCAGCAGTTCACAGGGTACAGATACGCAGTATTTT; CDR3 protein: CASSSQGTDTQYF
clone size: NA; J gene: TRBJ1-4; D gene: TRBD1; V gene: TRBV5-1; CDR3 DNA: TGCGCCAGCAGCAAGACAGGGTTAACTAATGAAAAACTGTTTTTT; CDR3 protein: CASSKTGLTNEKLFF
clone size: NA; J gene: TRBJ2-2; D gene: TRBD2; V gene: TRBV7-9; CDR3 DNA: TGTGCCAGCAGCTTTCCCGCCGGACTAGCGGGATCCCCCCCCGGGGAGCTGTTTTTT; CDR3 protein: CASSFPAGLAGSPPGELFF
clone size: NA; J gene: TRBJ2-3; D gene: TRBD2; V gene: TRBV7-3; CDR3 DNA: TGTGCCAGCAGCCTCGTGGGACTAGCGGGGGGGCCCGATACGCAGTATTTT; CDR3 protein: CASSLVGLAGGPDTQYF
clone size: NA; J gene: TRBJ1-4; D gene: NA; V gene: TRBV5-1; CDR3 DNA: TGCGCCAGCAGCTTGGCTTCCGCAACTAATGAAAAACTGTTTTTT; CDR3 protein: CASSLASATNEKLFF
clone size: NA; J gene: TRBJ1-5; D gene: TRBD1; V gene: TRBV7-8; CDR3 DNA: TGTGCCAGCAGCCCGCAGGGGGATAACAATCAGCCCCAGCATTTT; CDR3 protein: CASSPQGDNNQPQHF
clone size: NA; J gene: TRBJ1-4; D gene: TRBD1; V gene: TRBV19; CDR3 DNA: TGTGCCAGTAGTAGCCGGGACAGGGGGTGGGGAACTAATGAAAAACTGTTTTTT; CDR3 protein: CASSSRDRGWGTNEKLFF
clone size: NA; J gene: TRBJ1-2; D gene: NA; V gene: TRBV3-1/TRBV3-2; CDR3 DNA: TGTGCCAGCAGCCAAGCGGGAGTCTACACCTTC; CDR3 protein: CASSQAGVYTF
clone size: NA; J gene: TRBJ2-3; D gene: NA; V gene: TRBV7-2; CDR3 DNA: TGTGCCAGCAGCCCCAGAAGGGGTAGGGTAGGAGATACGCAGTATTTT; CDR3 protein: CASSPRRGRVGDTQYF
clone size: NA; J gene: TRBJ2-3; D gene: NA; V gene: TRBV6-5; CDR3 DNA: TGTGCCAGCAGCACCAGGGAGGGGGGCGCAGATACGCAGTATTTT; CDR3 protein: CASSTREGGADTQYF
clone size: NA; J gene: TRBJ2-2; D gene: NA; V gene: TRBV5-5; CDR3 DNA: TGTGCCAGCTGGGGAGGTCTTCTGGCGGGCAACACCGGGGAGCTGTTTTTT; CDR3 protein: CASWGGLLAGNTGELFF
clone size: NA; J gene: TRBJ2-3; D gene: NA; V gene: TRBV19; CDR3 DNA: TGTGCCAGTAGTATAGCGGGCGGGATGGGTAATACGCAGTATTTT; CDR3 protein: CASSIAGGMGNTQYF
clone size: NA; J gene: TRBJ2-5; D gene: TRBD1; V gene: TRBV5-1; CDR3 DNA: TGCGCCAGCAGCTTACCGGGACAGGGGGCCTCGGAGACCCAGTACTTC; CDR3 protein: CASSLPGQGASETQYF
clone size: NA; J gene: TRBJ1-1; D gene: NA; V gene: TRBV10-3; CDR3 DNA: TGTGCCATCAGGGCGGACAGACCGGGCACTGAAGCTTTCTTT; CDR3 protein: CAIRADRPGTEAFF
clone size: few; J gene: TRBJ1-3; D gene: NA; V gene: TRBV2; CDR3 DNA: TGTGCCTCCCAAGGACAGCTCTCTGGAAACACCATATATTTT; CDR3 protein: CASQGQLSGNTIYF
clone size: NA; J gene: TRBJ1-1; D gene: NA; V gene: TRBV21-1; CDR3 DNA: TGTGCCAGCAACCCGGAGGCTCGGGACACTGAAGCTTTCTTT; CDR3 protein: CASNPEARDTEAFF
clone size: once; J gene: TRBJ1-1; D gene: NA; V gene: TRBV4-2; CDR3 DNA: TGTGCCAGCAGCCAAGATATCCGGAGAGAAGCTTTCTTT; CDR3 protein: CASSQDIRREAFF
clone size: NA; J gene: TRBJ1-4; D gene: NA; V gene: TRBV19; CDR3 DNA: TGTGCCAGTAGTACCGCCGGCGGCCCAGGGGTAGAAAAACTGTTTTTT; CDR3 protein: CASSTAGGPGVEKLFF
clone size: NA; J gene: TRBJ1-4; D gene: NA; V gene: TRBV18; CDR3 DNA: TGTGCCAGCTCACCACAACGGCTCCAGGCATTTGGTAATGAAAAACTGTTTTTT; CDR3 protein: CASSPQRLQAFGNEKLFF
clone size: NA; J gene: TRBJ2-7; D gene: TRBD2; V gene: TRBV7-2; CDR3 DNA: TGTGCCAGCCGGGGAGCGGGGGGTAGCTACGAGCAGTACTTC; CDR3 protein: CASRGAGGSYEQYF
clone size: NA; J gene: TRBJ1-5; D gene: NA; V gene: TRBV27; CDR3 DNA: TGTGCCAGCAGTTTGTTTGCTCACAGCCGGCCCCAGCATTTT; CDR3 protein: CASSLFAHSRPQHF
clone size: few; J gene: TRBJ2-3; D gene: TRBD1; V gene: TRBV6-4; CDR3 DNA: TGTGCCAGCAGCGAAGGACAGGGGGATGCAGATACGCAGTATTTT; CDR3 protein: CASSEGQGDADTQYF
clone size: NA; J gene: TRBJ2-3; D gene: TRBD1; V gene: TRBV7-9; CDR3 DNA: TGTGCCAGCACCGGGACAGGGAGCACAGATACGCAGTATTTT; CDR3 protein: CASTGTGSTDTQYF
clone size: NA; J gene: TRBJ1-6; D gene: NA; V gene: TRBV5-1; CDR3 DNA: TGCGCCAGCAGCTTGGAGGCAGGTGACTATAATTCACCCCTCCACTTT; CDR3 protein: CASSLEAGDYNSPLHF